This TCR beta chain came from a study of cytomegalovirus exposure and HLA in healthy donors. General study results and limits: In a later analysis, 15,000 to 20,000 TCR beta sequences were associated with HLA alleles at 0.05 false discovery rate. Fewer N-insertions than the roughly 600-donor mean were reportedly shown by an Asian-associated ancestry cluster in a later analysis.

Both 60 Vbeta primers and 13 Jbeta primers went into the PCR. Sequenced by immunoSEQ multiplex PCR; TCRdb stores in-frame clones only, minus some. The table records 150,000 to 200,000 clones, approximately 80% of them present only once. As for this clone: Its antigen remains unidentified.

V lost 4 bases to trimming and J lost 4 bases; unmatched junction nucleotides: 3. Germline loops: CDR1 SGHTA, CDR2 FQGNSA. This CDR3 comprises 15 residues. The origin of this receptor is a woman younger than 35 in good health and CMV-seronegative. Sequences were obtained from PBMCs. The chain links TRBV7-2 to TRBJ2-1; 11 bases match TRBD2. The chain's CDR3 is CASSSLAGAYNEQFF. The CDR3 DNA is TGTGCCAGCAGCTCACTAGCGGGGGCTTACAATGAGCAGTTCTTC.